The TCR beta chain under discussion was sequenced for a study of T cell responses to AZD1222 COVID-19 vaccine (dated by TCRdb to the early 2020s). Broadly, across the study: AZD1222 recipients whose second dose came at about 4 weeks and those whose second dose came at about 12 weeks were combined into one group, since spike-specific TCR depth and breadth did not differ between the two schedules. TCR sequencing covered over 230 trial participants: 207 given two doses of AZD1222 and 26 given two doses of MenACWY control vaccine. Trial participants were enrolled into age subgroups of 18-55, 56-69 and 70-plus years, which contained about 150, 28 and 57 TCR-sequenced participants, respectively.

About this clone: Which antigen it targets is not known. There are no base qualities to consult, and no much larger clone falls within one base.

The junction carries 15 bases between V and J, which are trimmed by 6 bases and 0 bases respectively. The CDR3 starts with the cysteine, ends with the phenylalanine, and has 16 residues. Here the CDR3 DNA is all that survives: 48 bases in frame from base 1. What the time point label conveys for this sample: baseline before first vaccination. Samples from vaccinated people were obtained from the UK trials COV001 and COV002, which included a single-blind randomized controlled phase 2/3 trial of AZD1222 (ChAdOx1 nCoV-19) in healthy adults. Trial participant PBMC samples were collected at day 0 and day 28 after the second dose for TCRbeta chain sequencing. The full study reports these points: A significant rise in spike-specific TCR breadth and depth was observed after two AZD1222 doses relative to day 0 and relative to MenACWY recipients. Only five or six AZD1222 recipients were SARS-CoV-2 seropositive at baseline, limiting conclusions about previously exposed vaccinees. No day 14 peak-response samples were available, so repertoires were characterized only after the peak T cell response. CD4 TCRs associated with the vaccine covered the entire spike protein, and the dominant responses were in regions 160-218 and 743-854. In the small 56-69-year group, the increase in depth fell short of significance, most likely because of low power. Reportedly, close to half of the unique spike-specific TCRs recognized epitopes lying outside the regions that are mutated in the B.1.351 and B.1.1.7 variants. Participants were mostly white British, with more females than males. The authors suggested clonal diversity may have been underestimated.

The CDR3 regions of human TCRbeta chains were subjected to immunosequencing. In the source study's methods: Repertoire TCRs were matched against a reference library of SARS-CoV-2-specific TCRs generated with the MIRA antigen-specificity platform. Breadth was defined as the fraction of unique TCRs that were SARS-CoV-2-associated, and depth was defined as the fraction of total T cells that were SARS-CoV-2-associated. Each spike-specific TCR was assigned to its reactive spike region and to a CD4 or CD8 class using the MIRA data. Log10-transformed breadth and depth values were compared by one-way ANOVA with Sidak's multiple comparisons tests. The clones in this table, taken by TCRdb from immuneACCESS, are in-frame only. Not every clone is retained; where verified, under half of the shortfall comes from an unresolved V gene, and the cause of the rest is unknown. Clone size and V and J calls were adopted from that table, with D and trimming inferred from the DNA. This sample gives some 100,000 clones in total; approximately 90% of them show up just once. The ten largest clonotypes hold approximately 15% of the sample.

This receptor was obtained from an adult in good health. Material: peripheral blood, obtained on day 0 of AZD1222 vaccination. The rearrangement combines TRBV5-7 with TRBJ1-4; a tentative D call is TRBD1 (6 bases match). TRBV5-7 is reported as an ORF; its role is uncertain. The DNA is TGTGCCAGCATCAAGGACAGCCTTGCAACTAATGAAAAACTGTTTTTT. Its protein product is CASIKDSLATNEKLFF.